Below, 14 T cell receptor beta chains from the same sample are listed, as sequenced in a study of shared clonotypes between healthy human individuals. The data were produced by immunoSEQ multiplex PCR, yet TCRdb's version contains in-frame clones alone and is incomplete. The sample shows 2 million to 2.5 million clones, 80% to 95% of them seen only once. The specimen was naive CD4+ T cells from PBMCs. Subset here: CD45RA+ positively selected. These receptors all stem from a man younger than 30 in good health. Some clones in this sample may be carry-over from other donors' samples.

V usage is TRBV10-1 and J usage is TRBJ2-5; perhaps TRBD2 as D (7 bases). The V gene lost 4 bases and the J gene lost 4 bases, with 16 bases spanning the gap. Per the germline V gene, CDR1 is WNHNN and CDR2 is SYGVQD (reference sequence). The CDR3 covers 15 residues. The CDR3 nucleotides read TGCGCCAGCAGTGCCCAAGGGGGGGCTGGAGAGACCCAGTACTTC. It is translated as CASSAQGGAGETQYF.

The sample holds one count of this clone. CDR3 coding DNA: TGTGCCAGCAGTCCAGGACAGGGCGGCACAGATACGCAGTATTTT. It specifies CASSPGQGGTDTQYF. This chain joins TRBV25-1 and TRBJ2-3; 8 nucleotides match TRBD1. Germline loops: CDR1 MGHDK, CDR2 SYGVNS. The J segment lost 1 base and the V segment lost 5 bases, leaving 5 bases of the junction unmatched. The CDR3 runs to 15 residues.

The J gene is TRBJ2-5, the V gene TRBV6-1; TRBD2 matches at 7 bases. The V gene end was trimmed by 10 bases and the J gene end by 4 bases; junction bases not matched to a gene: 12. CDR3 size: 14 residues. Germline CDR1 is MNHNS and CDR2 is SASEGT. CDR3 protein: CATSKSGIGETQYF. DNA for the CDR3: TGTGCCACGTCGAAAAGCGGGATAGGAGAGACCCAGTACTTC.

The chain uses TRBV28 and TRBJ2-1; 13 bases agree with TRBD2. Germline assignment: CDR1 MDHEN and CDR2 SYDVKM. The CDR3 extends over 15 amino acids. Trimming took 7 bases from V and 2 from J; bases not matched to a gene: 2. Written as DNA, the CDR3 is TGTGCCAGCACACTAGCGGGAGGGCCCTACAATGAGCAGTTCTTC. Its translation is CASTLAGGPYNEQFF.

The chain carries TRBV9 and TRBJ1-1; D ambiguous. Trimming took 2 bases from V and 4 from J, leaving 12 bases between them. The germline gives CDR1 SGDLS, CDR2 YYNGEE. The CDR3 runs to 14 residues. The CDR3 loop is CASSVIGESTEAFF. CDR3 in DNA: TGTGCCAGCAGCGTCATTGGGGAAAGCACTGAAGCTTTCTTT.

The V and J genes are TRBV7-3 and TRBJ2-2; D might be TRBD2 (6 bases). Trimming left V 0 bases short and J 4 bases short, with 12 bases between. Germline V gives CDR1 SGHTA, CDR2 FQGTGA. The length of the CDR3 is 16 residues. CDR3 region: CASSLTGGSGTGELFF. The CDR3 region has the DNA TGTGCCAGCAGCTTAACCGGGGGATCGGGCACCGGGGAGCTGTTTTTT.

In DNA form, the CDR3 reads TGTGCCAGCACCAAGACTGAAAACTCTGGAAACACCATATATTTT. Amino acids: CASTKTENSGNTIYF. The chain links TRBV9 to TRBJ1-3; no reliable D call. V was trimmed by 6 bases and J by 0 bases, leaving 13 bases between them. Germline V CDR1 and CDR2: SGDLS, YYNGEE. This CDR3 has 15 amino acids.

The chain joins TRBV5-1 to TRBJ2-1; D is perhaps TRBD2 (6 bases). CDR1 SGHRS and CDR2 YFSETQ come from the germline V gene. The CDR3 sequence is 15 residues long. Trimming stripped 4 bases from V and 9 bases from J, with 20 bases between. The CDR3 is CASSSNRGTFSEQFF. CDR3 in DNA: TGCGCCAGCAGCAGCAACCGAGGGACTTTCAGTGAGCAGTTCTTC.

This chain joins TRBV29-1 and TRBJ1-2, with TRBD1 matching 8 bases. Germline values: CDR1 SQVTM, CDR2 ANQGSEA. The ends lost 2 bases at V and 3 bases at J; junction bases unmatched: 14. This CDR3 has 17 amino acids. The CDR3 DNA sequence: TGCAGCGTTGAAAGTCGGATCGAGACAGGGGTCGACTATGGCTACACCTTC. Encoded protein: CSVESRIETGVDYGYTF.

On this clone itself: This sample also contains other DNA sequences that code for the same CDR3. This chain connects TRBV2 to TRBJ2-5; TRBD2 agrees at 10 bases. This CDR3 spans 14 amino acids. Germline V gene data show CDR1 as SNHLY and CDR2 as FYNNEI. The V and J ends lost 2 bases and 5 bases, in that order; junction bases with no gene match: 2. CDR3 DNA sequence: TGTGCCAGCAGTGAATTACTAGCGGGGGAGACCCAGTACTTC. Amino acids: CASSELLAGETQYF.

CDR3 nucleotide sequence: TGTGCCTGTACAGCGAACACTAACTATGGCTACACCTTC. Translated, it gives CACTANTNYGYTF. This chain connects TRBV30 to TRBJ1-2; no clear D. The length of the CDR3 is 13 residues. Germline CDR1 GTSNPN, CDR2 SVGIG (reference sequence). Trimming left V 6 bases short and J 0 bases short, with 11 bases between.

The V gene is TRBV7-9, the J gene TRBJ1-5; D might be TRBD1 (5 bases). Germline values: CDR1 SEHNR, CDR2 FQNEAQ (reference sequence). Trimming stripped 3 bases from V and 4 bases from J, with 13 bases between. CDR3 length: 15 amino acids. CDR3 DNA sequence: TGTGCCAGCAGCTTTGGGACGGGGCTGAATCAGCCCCAGCATTTT. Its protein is CASSFGTGLNQPQHF.

The CDR3 here is CASSGGLFNQPQHF. The CDR3 DNA reads TGTGCCAGCAGTGGAGGGTTATTCAATCAGCCCCAGCATTTT. The chain combines TRBV6-1 with TRBJ1-5; no clear D gene. Germline V CDR1 and CDR2: MNHNS, SASEGT. Trimming removed 4 bases at V and 3 bases at J, with 10 bases between. This CDR3 is built from 14 residues.

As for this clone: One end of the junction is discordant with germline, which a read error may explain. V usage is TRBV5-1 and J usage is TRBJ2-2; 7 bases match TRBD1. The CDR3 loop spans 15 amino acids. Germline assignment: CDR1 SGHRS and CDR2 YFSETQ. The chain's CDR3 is CASRLGTAYTGELFF. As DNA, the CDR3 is TGCGCCAGCAGATTGGGGACAGCATACACCGGGGAGCTGTTTTTT.